This T cell receptor beta chain derives from a study of T cells in Graves' hyperthyroidism and ophthalmopathy. Study background: Any treatment followed the collection of peripheral blood at initial diagnosis.

General study points: Ophthalmopathy, as predicted by the model, came a median 6.5 months after the prediction. Most thyroid-expanded clonotypes above 0.001 were also found in blood.

At least ten counts were recorded for this clonotype. Its antigen remains unknown. Germline CDR1 is SGHVS and CDR2 is FQNEAQ. There are 16 residues in the CDR3. The V segment lost 0 bases and the J segment 4 bases; nucleotides outside the gene matches: 8. Template material for amplifying TCR beta CDR3 regions consisted of RNA transcripts. A first-round RT-PCR of the TCR CDR3 used the HTBI primer set. TCRdb analysed the multiplex PCR reads with MiXCR anew, one entry per CDR3 protein. This sample has approximately 620,000 distinct CDR3 sequences; approximately 13% occur once, and the top ten carry 5.5% to 7.5%.

The gene calls are TRBV7-8 and TRBJ1-2, with 7 bases that match TRBD1. Sequencing used blood. The clonotype comes from a woman aged 30 to 39 with Graves' hyperthyroidism that later progressed to Graves' ophthalmopathy. The CDR3 loop is CASSLAEQGGSYGYTF. The CDR3 DNA reads TGTGCCAGCAGCTTAGCGGAGCAGGGGGGAAGCTATGGCTACACCTTC.